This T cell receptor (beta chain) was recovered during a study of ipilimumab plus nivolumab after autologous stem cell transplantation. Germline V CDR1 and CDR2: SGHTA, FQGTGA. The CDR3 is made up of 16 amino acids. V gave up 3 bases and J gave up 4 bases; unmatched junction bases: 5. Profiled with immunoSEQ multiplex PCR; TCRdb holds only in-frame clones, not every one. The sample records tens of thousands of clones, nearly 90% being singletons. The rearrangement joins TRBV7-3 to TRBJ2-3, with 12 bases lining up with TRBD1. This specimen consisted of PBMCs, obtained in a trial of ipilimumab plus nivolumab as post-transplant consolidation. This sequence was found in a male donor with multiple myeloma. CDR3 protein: CASSFGTGGLADTQYF. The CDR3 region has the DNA TGTGCCAGCAGCTTCGGGACAGGGGGCTTGGCAGATACGCAGTATTTT.